The 9 T cell receptor beta chains presented below share a single source sample, sequenced in a study of identifying expanded T cells in peripheral blood. Method: immunoSEQ multiplex PCR; TCRdb's copy keeps in-frame clones and lacks some. This repertoire shows approximately 75,000 clones, about 90% found once; its top ten account for over 2.5%. The sequencing input was blood. These receptor sequences come from a person aged 18-70 years in good health.

About this clone itself: This same CDR3 is encoded by further DNA sequences in the sample. This rearrangement joins TRBV11-2 to TRBJ2-7; D gene uncertain. The CDR3 spans 11 residues. From germline, CDR1 is SGHAT and CDR2 FQNNGV. The V and J ends lost 2 bases and 2 bases respectively, with 1 base between them. For the CDR3, the DNA is TGTGCCAGCAGCTTAACCTACGAGCAGTACTTC. Translating gives CASSLTYEQYF.

V usage is TRBV5-5 and J usage is TRBJ1-5; 7 bases are a match to TRBD1. J lost 4 bases, V lost 4 bases, and 2 bases had no gene match. Looked up from germline, CDR1 is SGHKS and CDR2 is YYEKEE (reference sequence). CDR3 length: 13 amino acids. The CDR3 loop is CASSRTGNQPQHF. CDR3 DNA: TGTGCCAGCAGCAGGACAGGAAATCAGCCCCAGCATTTT.

This clone was seen a single time. The chain links TRBV18 to TRBJ2-2, with 10 bases that match TRBD1. Germline trimming cut 1 base from V and 3 bases from J; bases unmatched to any gene: 8. The CDR3 is 18 amino acids. CDR1 and CDR2 from the germline V gene are KGHSH and LQKENI. The CDR3 is CASSPRRTGTGDTGELFF. CDR3 nucleotide sequence: TGTGCCAGCTCACCACGGAGGACCGGGACAGGGGACACCGGGGAGCTGTTTTTT.

The chain joins TRBV7-2 to TRBJ1-3, with TRBD1 identical over 9 bases. Germline trimming cut 1 base from V and 0 bases from J; bases unmatched to any gene: 4. The CDR3 totals 17 residues. CDR1 SGHTA and CDR2 FQGNSA come from the germline V gene. CDR3 nucleotides: TGTGCCAGCAGCTTAGAGGGGACAGGGTACTCTGGAAACACCATATATTTT. Protein sequence: CASSLEGTGYSGNTIYF.

This clone was recorded once. V is TRBV30 and J is TRBJ2-5; TRBD2 matches 12 bases. Germline CDR1 and CDR2: GTSNPN and SVGIG (reference sequence). V gave up 3 bases and J gave up 3 bases; unmatched junction bases: 5. The CDR3 totals 15 residues. The CDR3 region has the DNA TGTGCCTGGAGGGTGGCTAGCGGGGGGGAAGAGACCCAGTACTTC. It encodes CAWRVASGGEETQYF. The full variable domain, rest sourced from reference TRBV30 and TRBJ2-5, is SQTIHQWPATLVQPVGSPLSLECTVEGTSNPNLYWYRQAAGRGLQLLFYSVGIGQISSEVPQNLSASRPQDRQFILSSKKLLLSDSGFYLCAWRVASGGEETQYFGPGTRLLVL.

The chain joins TRBV5-4 to TRBJ2-5; weak D call: TRBD1 (5 bases). The CDR3 loop spans 15 amino acids. Germline CDR1 reads SGHNT; CDR2 reads YYREEE (reference sequence). V was pared by 4 bases and J by 3 bases, with 16 bases between. CDR3 DNA: TGTGCCAGCAGCACCCCCACAGGTATCGAAGAGACCCAGTACTTC. It translates to CASSTPTGIEETQYF.

The chain links TRBV7-2 to TRBJ1-1; tentative D call: TRBD1 (5 bases). There are 14 residues in the CDR3. The germline gives CDR1 SGHTA, CDR2 FQGNSA. V lost 6 bases and J 0 bases, leaving 11 bases between the germline ends. Here the CDR3 reads CASRRGGMNTEAFF. CDR3 sequence (DNA): TGTGCCAGCAGGCGGGGGGGAATGAACACTGAAGCTTTCTTT.

The rearrangement joins TRBV5-5 to TRBJ1-2; D remains ambiguous. The CDR3 has 16 residues. Trimming shortened V by 1 base and J by 2 bases, and 15 bases separated the two germline ends. Per the germline V gene, CDR1 is SGHKS and CDR2 is YYEKEE (reference sequence). CDR3 in amino acids: CASSLRDMSGNYGYTF. CDR3 DNA: TGTGCCAGCAGCTTGCGAGACATGTCGGGCAACTATGGCTACACCTTC.

The chain couples TRBV27 to TRBJ1-1; D is possibly TRBD1 (5 bases). CDR1 is MNHEY and CDR2 is SMNVEV in the germline V gene (reference sequence). The V end was cut by 3 bases, the J end by 6 bases, with 11 bases between. The CDR3 sequence is 13 residues long. This CDR3 is CASSFGIQAEAFF. The CDR3, as DNA: TGTGCCAGCAGTTTTGGAATACAGGCTGAAGCTTTCTTT.